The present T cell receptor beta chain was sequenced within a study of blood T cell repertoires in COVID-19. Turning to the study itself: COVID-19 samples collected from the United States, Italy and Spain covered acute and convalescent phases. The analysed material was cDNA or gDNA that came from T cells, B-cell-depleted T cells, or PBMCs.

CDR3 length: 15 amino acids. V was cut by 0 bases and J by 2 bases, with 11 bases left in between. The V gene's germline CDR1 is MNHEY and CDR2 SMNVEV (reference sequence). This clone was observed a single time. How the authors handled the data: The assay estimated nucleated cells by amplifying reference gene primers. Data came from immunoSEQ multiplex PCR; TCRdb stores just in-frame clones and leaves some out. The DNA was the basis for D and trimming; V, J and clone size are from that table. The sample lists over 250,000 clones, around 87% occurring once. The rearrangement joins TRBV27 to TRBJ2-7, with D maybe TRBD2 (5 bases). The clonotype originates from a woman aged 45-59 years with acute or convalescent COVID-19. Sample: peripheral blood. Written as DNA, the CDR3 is TGTGCCAGCAGTTTATCGGGAGTTACCGCCTACGAGCAGTACTTC. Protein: CASSLSGVTAYEQYF.